The 13 T cell receptor beta chains reported below all come from one sample, sequenced in a study of monozygotic twins with inflammatory bowel disease. TCRdb reprocessed the 5' RACE reads, keeping one entry per CDR3 protein, no DNA. The sample yields a few hundred thousand distinct CDR3 sequences, of which the top ten take up 2.4%. Sequencing was carried out using blood. These receptors all stem from a human donor with ulcerative colitis or Crohn's disease, or a healthy co-twin of an affected twin (not recorded which).

J is TRBJ1-2 and V is TRBV5-6; TCRdb indicates TRBD1, and absent DNA this call remains unverified. The CDR3 is made up of 14 amino acids. Germline CDR1 and CDR2: SGHDT and YYEEEE. The CDR3 reads CASSSGQTGGGYTF.

The rearrangement links TRBV7-2 to TRBJ2-1. CDR3 size: 12 residues. Germline CDR1 is SGHTA and CDR2 is FQGNSA. CDR3 region: CASSRNGNEQFF.

This chain uses TRBV7-2 with TRBJ2-3; TCRdb outputs TRBD1, but without DNA this stays unchecked. This CDR3 comprises 13 residues. Germline assignment: CDR1 SGHTA and CDR2 FQGNSA. This CDR3 is CASSPPRGDTQYF.

The V and J genes are TRBV6-5 and TRBJ2-7; the TRBD2 assignment by TCRdb is unverifiable without DNA. The CDR3 spans 16 residues. From germline, CDR1 is MNHEY and CDR2 SVGAGI. CDR3 in amino acids: CASSYSPEGLHYEQYF.

This chain links TRBV18 with TRBJ1-1; the TCRdb call, TRBD1, lacks DNA for checking. This CDR3 is 13 amino acids long. The V gene's germline CDR1 is KGHSH and CDR2 LQKENI. CDR3 region: CASSPGANTEAFF.

The V call is TRBV27, the J call TRBJ2-3; TCRdb returns TRBD2, unconfirmable since there is no DNA. The germline CDR1 and CDR2 sequences are MNHEY and SMNVEV (reference sequence). The CDR3 sequence is 19 residues long. CDR3: CASRTGLAGGASGTDTQYF.

This chain links TRBV28 with TRBJ1-6; lacking DNA, the TRBD1 call made by TCRdb goes unchecked. Germline lookup yields CDR1 MDHEN and CDR2 SYDVKM. The CDR3 has 17 residues. CDR3 amino acids: CASSQGQGRAYNSPLHF.

J is TRBJ2-7 and V is TRBV4-3; the D gene TCRdb calls, TRBD2, cannot be checked with no DNA. This CDR3 region has 18 residues. The V gene's germline CDR1 is LGHNA and CDR2 YSLEER. The CDR3 spells CASSQDRAGTSGVYEQYF.

This chain joins TRBV20-1 and TRBJ1-1; with no DNA, the TCRdb D assignment of TRBD1 cannot be verified. CDR3 length: 14 residues. CDR1 is DFQATT and CDR2 is SNEGSKA in the germline V gene (reference sequence). CDR3 sequence: CSAKTGLTDTEAFF.

The chain couples TRBV5-1 to TRBJ2-7. Germline loops: CDR1 SGHRS, CDR2 YFSETQ. This CDR3 is built from 14 residues. The CDR3 sequence is CASSFHWSSYEQYF. The variable domain in full, with the rest retrieved from reference TRBV5-1 and TRBJ2-7, is KAGVTQTPRYLIKTRGQQVTLSCSPISGHRSVSWYQQTPGQGLQFLFEYFSETQRNKGNFPGRFSGRQFSNSRSEMNVSTLELGDSALYLCASSFHWSSYEQYFGPGTRLTVT.

The chain employs TRBV7-2 and TRBJ2-3; lacking DNA, the TRBD2 call made by TCRdb goes unchecked. Germline lookup yields CDR1 SGHTA and CDR2 FQGNSA. This CDR3 comprises 15 residues. The CDR3 loop is CASSLERGRTDTQYF.

This rearrangement joins TRBV7-3 to TRBJ2-2; lacking DNA, the TRBD2 call made by TCRdb goes unchecked. The CDR3 spans 15 residues. Germline V gene sequence: CDR1 SGHTA, CDR2 FQGTGA. The CDR3 loop reads CASSERGPDTGELFF.

This chain connects TRBV6-2 or TRBV6-3 to TRBJ2-1; TCRdb calls TRBD2, which cannot be checked without DNA. From germline, CDR1 is MNHEY and CDR2 SVGEGT. The CDR3 is made up of 15 amino acids. This CDR3 is CASSYFAGGVNEQFF.